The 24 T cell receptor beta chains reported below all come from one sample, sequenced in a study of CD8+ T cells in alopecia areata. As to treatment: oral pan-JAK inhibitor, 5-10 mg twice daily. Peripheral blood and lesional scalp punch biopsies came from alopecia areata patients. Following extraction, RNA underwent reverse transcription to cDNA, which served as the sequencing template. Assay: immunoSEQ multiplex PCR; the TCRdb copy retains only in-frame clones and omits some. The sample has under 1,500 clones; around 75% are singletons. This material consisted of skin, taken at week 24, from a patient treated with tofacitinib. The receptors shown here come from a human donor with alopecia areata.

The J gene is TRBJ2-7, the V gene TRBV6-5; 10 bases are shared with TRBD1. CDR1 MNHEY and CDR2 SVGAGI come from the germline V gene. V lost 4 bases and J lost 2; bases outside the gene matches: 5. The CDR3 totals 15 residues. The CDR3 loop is CASSSPGQGTYEQYF. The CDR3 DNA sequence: TGTGCCAGCAGTTCCCCGGGACAGGGGACCTACGAGCAGTACTTC.

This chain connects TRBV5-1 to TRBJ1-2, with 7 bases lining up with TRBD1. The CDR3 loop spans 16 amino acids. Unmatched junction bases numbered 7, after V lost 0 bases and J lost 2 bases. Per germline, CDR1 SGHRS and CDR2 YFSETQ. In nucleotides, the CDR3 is TGCGCCAGCAGCTTGGACAGTGTCAGGGGGAACTATGGCTACACCTTC. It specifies CASSLDSVRGNYGYTF.

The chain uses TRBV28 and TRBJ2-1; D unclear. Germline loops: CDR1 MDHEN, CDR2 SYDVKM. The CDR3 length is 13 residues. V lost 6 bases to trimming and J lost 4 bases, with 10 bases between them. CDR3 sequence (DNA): TGTGCCAGCAGCAACTGGCCGTACAATGAGCAGTTCTTC. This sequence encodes CASSNWPYNEQFF.

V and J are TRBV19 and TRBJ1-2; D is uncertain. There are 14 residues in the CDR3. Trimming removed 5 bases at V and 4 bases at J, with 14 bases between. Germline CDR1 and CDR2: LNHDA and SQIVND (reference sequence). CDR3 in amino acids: CASSDPGTSYGYTF. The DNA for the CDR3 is TGTGCCAGTAGTGACCCGGGTACGTCCTATGGCTACACCTTC.

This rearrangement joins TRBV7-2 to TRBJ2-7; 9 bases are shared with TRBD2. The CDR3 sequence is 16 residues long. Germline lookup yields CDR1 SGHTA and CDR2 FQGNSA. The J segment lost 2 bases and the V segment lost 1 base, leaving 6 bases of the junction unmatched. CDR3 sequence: CASSLGGGGGAYEQYF. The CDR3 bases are TGTGCCAGCAGCTTAGGCGGTGGCGGGGGGGCCTACGAGCAGTACTTC.

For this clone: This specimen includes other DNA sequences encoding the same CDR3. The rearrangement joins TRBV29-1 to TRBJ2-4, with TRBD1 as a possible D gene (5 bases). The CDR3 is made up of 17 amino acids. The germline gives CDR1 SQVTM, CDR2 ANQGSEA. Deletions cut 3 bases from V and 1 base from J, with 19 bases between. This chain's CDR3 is CSVEGVREGAAKNIQYF. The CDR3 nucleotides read TGCAGCGTTGAGGGTGTCAGGGAAGGGGCGGCCAAAAACATTCAGTACTTC.

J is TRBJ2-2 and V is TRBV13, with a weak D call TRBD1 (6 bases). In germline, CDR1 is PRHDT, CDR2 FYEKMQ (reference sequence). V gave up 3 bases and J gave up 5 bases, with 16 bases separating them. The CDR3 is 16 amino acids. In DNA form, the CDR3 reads TGTGCCAGCAGCTTTTCGACGGGACACCTGACCGGGGAGCTGTTTTTT. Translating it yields CASSFSTGHLTGELFF.

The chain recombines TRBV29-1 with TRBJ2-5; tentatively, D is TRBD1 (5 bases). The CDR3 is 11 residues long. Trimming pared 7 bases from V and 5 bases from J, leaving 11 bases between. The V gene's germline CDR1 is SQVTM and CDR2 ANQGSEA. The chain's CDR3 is CSADKGETQYF. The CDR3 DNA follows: TGCAGCGCGGACAAAGGGGAGACCCAGTACTTC.

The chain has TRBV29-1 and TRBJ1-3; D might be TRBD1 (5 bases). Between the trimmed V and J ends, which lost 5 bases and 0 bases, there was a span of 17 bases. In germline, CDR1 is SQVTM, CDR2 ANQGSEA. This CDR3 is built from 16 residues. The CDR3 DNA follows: TGCAGCGTTCTCTCACCCCAGGGTGACTCTGGAAACACCATATATTTT. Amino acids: CSVLSPQGDSGNTIYF. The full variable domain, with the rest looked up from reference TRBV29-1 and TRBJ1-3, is SAVISQKPSRDICQRGTSLTIQCQVDSQVTMMFWYRQQPGQSLTLIATANQGSEATYESGFVIDKFPISRPNLTFSTLTVSNMSPEDSSIYLCSVLSPQGDSGNTIYFGEGSWLTVV.

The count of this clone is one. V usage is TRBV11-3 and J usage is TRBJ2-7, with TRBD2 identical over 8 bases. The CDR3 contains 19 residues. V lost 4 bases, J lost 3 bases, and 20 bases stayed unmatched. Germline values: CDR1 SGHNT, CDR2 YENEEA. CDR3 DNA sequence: TGTGCCAGCAGCTCCAGTGGGCTAGCGGGCCCAGAGAGTGGCTACGAGCAGTACTTC. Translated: CASSSSGLAGPESGYEQYF.

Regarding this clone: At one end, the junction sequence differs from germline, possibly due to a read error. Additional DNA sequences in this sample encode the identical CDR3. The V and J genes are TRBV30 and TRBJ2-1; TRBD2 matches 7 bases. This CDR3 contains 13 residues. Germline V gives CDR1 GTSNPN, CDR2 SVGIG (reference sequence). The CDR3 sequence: CAWTPGGRREQFF. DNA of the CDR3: TGTGCCTGGACCCCTGGAGGTAGGCGGGAGCAATTCTTC. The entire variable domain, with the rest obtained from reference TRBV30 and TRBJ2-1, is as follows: SQTIHQWPATLVQPVGSPLSLECTVEGTSNPNLYWYRQAAGRGLQLLFYSVGIGQISSEVPQNLSASRPQDRQFILSSKKLLLSDSGFYLCAWTPGGRREQFFGPGTRLTVL.

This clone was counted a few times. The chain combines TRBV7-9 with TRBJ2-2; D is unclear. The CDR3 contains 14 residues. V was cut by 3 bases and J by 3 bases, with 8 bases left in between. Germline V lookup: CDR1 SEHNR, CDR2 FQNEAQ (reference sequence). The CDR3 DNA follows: TGTGCCAGCAGCTTGCGACCCTACACCGGGGAGCTGTTTTTT. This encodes CASSLRPYTGELFF. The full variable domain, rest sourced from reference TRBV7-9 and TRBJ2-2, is DTGVSQNPRHKITKRGQNVTFRCDPISEHNRLYWYRQTLGQGPEFLTYFQNEAQLEKSRLLSDRFSAERPKGSFSTLEIQRTEQGDSAMYLCASSLRPYTGELFFGEGSRLTVL.

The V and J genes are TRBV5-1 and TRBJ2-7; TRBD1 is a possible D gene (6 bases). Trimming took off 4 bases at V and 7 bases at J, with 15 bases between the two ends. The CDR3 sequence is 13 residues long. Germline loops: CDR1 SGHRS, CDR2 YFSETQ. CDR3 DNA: TGCGCCAGCAGCGTACAGGGTGCTTGGGAGCAGTACTTC. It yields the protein CASSVQGAWEQYF.

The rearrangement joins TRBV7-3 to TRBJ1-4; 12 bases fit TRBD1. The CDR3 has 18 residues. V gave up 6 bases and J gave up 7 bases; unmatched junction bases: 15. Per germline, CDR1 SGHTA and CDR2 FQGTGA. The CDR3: CASSSTGTGGSGGEKLFF. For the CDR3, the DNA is TGTGCCAGCAGTTCTACCGGGACAGGGGGCAGTGGTGGTGAAAAACTGTTTTTT. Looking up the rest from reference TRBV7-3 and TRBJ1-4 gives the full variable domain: GAGVSQTPSNKVTEKGKYVELRCDPISGHTALYWYRQSLGQGPEFLIYFQGTGAADDSGLPNDRFFAVRPEGSVSTLKIQRTERGDSAVYLCASSSTGTGGSGGEKLFFGSGTQLSVL.

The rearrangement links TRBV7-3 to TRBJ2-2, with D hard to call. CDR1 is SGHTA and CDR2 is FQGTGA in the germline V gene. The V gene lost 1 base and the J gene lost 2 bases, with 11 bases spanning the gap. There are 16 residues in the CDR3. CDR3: CASSLMAPENTGELFF. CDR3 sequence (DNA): TGTGCCAGCAGCTTAATGGCTCCAGAAAACACCGGGGAGCTGTTTTTT.

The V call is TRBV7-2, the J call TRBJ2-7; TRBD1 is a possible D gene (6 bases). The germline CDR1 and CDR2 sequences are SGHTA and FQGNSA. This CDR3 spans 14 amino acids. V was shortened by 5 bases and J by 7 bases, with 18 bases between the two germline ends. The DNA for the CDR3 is TGTGCCAGCAGCCAACTTTACAGGGTGGGGGAGCAGTACTTC. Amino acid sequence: CASSQLYRVGEQYF.

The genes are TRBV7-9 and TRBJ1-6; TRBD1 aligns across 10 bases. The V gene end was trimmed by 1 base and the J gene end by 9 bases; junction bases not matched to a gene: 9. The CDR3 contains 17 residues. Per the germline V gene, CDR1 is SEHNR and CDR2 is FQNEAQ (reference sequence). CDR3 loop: CASSLDPGQGRGSPLHF. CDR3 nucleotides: TGTGCCAGCAGCTTAGATCCGGGACAGGGGAGAGGTTCACCCCTCCACTTT.

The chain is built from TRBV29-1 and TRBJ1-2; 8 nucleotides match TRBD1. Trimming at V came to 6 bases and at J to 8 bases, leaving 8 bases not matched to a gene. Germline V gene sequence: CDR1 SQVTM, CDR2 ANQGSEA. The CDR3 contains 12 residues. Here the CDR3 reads CSVGGQGRGYTF. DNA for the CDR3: TGCAGCGTCGGAGGACAGGGCCGAGGCTACACCTTC.

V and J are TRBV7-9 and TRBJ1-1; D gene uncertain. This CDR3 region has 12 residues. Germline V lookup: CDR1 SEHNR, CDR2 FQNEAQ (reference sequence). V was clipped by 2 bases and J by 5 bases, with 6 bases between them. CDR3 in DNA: TGTGCCAGCAGCTTAATTCTGACTGAAGCTTTCTTT. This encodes CASSLILTEAFF.

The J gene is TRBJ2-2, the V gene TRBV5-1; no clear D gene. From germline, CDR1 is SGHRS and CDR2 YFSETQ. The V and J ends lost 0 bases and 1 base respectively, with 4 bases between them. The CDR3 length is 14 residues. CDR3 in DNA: TGCGCCAGCAGCTTGGAGGTGAACACCGGGGAGCTGTTTTTT. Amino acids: CASSLEVNTGELFF.

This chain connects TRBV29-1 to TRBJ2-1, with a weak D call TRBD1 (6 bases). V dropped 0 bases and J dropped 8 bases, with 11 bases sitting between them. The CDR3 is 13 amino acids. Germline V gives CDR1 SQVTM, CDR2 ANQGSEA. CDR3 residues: CSVEDRTGHEQFF. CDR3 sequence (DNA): TGCAGCGTTGAAGATCGAACAGGGCATGAGCAGTTCTTC.

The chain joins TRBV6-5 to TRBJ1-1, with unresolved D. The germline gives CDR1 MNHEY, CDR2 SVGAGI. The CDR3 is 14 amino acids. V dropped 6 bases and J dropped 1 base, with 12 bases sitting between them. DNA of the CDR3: TGTGCCAGCAGACCACCCGCGGGGAACACTGAAGCTTTCTTT. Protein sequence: CASRPPAGNTEAFF.

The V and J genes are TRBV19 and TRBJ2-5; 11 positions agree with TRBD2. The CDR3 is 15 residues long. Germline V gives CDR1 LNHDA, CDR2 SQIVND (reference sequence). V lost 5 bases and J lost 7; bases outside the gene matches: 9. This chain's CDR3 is CASSVSGGARVTQYF. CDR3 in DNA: TGTGCCAGTAGTGTTAGCGGGGGGGCGAGGGTGACCCAGTACTTC.

The CDR3 DNA reads as TGTGCCAGCAGCTTAGCTTATAGGGACAGGGACGGTTCACCCCTCCACTTT. Amino acids: CASSLAYRDRDGSPLHF. The chain uses TRBV7-6 and TRBJ1-6; the match to TRBD1 covers 9 bases. V was clipped by 0 bases and J by 9 bases; unmatched bases: 9. The CDR3 runs to 17 residues. Germline V gene lookup returns CDR1 SGHVS and CDR2 FNYEAQ.